A selection of T cell receptor beta chains follows, all from one sample in a study of OX40 agonist ivuxolimab in advanced cancers. TCRdb's copy holds only in-frame clones and misses some; the assay was immunoSEQ multiplex PCR. Here the sample spans more than 75,000 clones, approximately 90% being singletons. The sequences come from CD4+ or CD8+ T cells sorted from blood, collected in a trial of the OX40 agonist ivuxolimab. These receptors originate from an adult with an advanced solid tumor such as melanoma, head and neck, liver or kidney cancer. Both conserved end residues are part of each CDR3. Clone size is not always given. Where it is, it says once, few, many or a class for expanded clones.

clone size	V gene	J gene	CDR3 protein
NA	TRBV9	TRBJ1-2	CASSAGTGVGYTF
NA	TRBV7-9	TRBJ1-2	CASTRGGEPPYGYTF
NA	TRBV4-1	TRBJ1-2	CASSQQANYGYTF
NA	TRBV28	TRBJ2-7	CASSLRRYYEQYF
NA	TRBV6-5	TRBJ1-5	CASSTGQGIQPQHF
NA	TRBV19	TRBJ1-4	CASSIERNEKLFF
NA	TRBV29-1	TRBJ2-3	CSVRTRYTDTQYF
NA	TRBV11-1	TRBJ2-7	CASEGRTTFEQYF
once	TRBV11-2	TRBJ2-7	CASSRDRAVDYEQYF
NA	TRBV29-1	TRBJ1-1	CSVEGRIKNTEAFF
NA	TRBV5-4	TRBJ2-2	CASSLDLAGFANTGELFF
once	TRBV4-1	TRBJ1-3	CASSQDQGAFGNTIYF
NA	TRBV18	TRBJ2-7	CASSPPGQGAGEQYF
NA	TRBV15	TRBJ2-3	CATSREKRDTQYF
NA	TRBV15	TRBJ2-2	CATSRDLGVTGELFF
NA	TRBV5-5	TRBJ2-7	CASSLVREQYF
NA	TRBV6-1	TRBJ1-1	CASSVQQTQNTEAFF
NA	TRBV11-2	TRBJ1-2	CASSLRQGPVF
few	TRBV4-1	TRBJ1-4	CASSQESWTTNEKLFF
NA	TRBV2	TRBJ1-2	CASSAQGVGYTF
NA	TRBV28	TRBJ1-4	CASKEGSGEGEKLFF
NA	TRBV29-1	TRBJ1-3	CSVVRDSGNTIYF
NA	TRBV5-1	TRBJ2-5	CASSLVGGVRETQYF
NA	TRBV7-6	TRBJ1-3	CASSLAQGSGNTIYF
NA	TRBV25-1	TRBJ1-1	CASSDRDSLRDTEAFF
NA	TRBV19	TRBJ2-4	CASSISGQIKNIQYF
NA	TRBV27	TRBJ1-2	CASSPSGTVNYGYTF
NA	TRBV15	TRBJ2-3	CATSRGVAGSTDTQYF
NA	TRBV5-4	TRBJ2-5	CASQKGAETQYF
NA	TRBV7-8	TRBJ2-7	CASSFPVTSYEQYF
NA	TRBV6-1	TRBJ2-2	CASTPDGMNTGELFF
NA	TRBV6-5	TRBJ1-6	CASSSGGGANSPLHF
NA	TRBV11-2	TRBJ2-7	CASTLGVLYEQYF
few	TRBV4-1	TRBJ2-1	CASSREGGGSYNEQFF
NA	TRBV7-8	TRBJ2-1	CASSLDARLGEQFF
NA	TRBV9	TRBJ2-2	CASSVGGGNTGELFF
NA	TRBV13	TRBJ2-7	CASSHVQTGFEQYF
NA	TRBV9	TRBJ2-3	CASSVADLAADTQYF
few	TRBV9	TRBJ2-3	CASSAFGGQGRTDTQYF
NA	TRBV6-5	TRBJ2-7	CASSYSTPDRNYEQYF
once	TRBV5-1	TRBJ1-1	CASSLEGGEAFF
few	TRBV30	TRBJ1-6	CAWSVPGHLSYNSPLHF
NA	TRBV5-5	TRBJ1-5	CASTIGPGGGQPQHF
few	TRBV7-9	TRBJ2-3	CASSPGLAGLQYF
NA	TRBV11-2	TRBJ2-7	CASSLVRTGNSYEQYF